This note documents a single TCR beta chain sequence. An end of the junction does not agree with germline; a read error may underlie this. This CDR3 comprises 14 residues. Germline values: CDR1 SQVTM, CDR2 ANQGSEA. This sample stems from a study of shared clonotypes between healthy human individuals. Method: immunoSEQ multiplex PCR; TCRdb's copy keeps in-frame clones and lacks some. This table has 470,000 or so clones, 81% appearing once. Specimen: PBMCs. This TCR derives from a woman in her thirties or forties in good health. Some clones in this sample may be carry-over from other donors' samples. The rearrangement uses TRBV29-1 and TRBJ2-1; D is possibly TRBD2 (6 bases). CDR3 in DNA: TGCAGCGCTCCGACTAGTTGGGGAGTCAATGACCAGTTCTTC. It translates to CSAPTSWGVNDQFF.